The entry that follows covers one TCR beta chain sequence. The antigen it binds to is not known. Base quality data are lacking; no much larger clone is found one base away. Different DNA sequences within this sample yield the same CDR3. CDR3 length: 15 amino acids, cysteine to phenylalanine. Only the CDR3 DNA stays, 45 bases, in frame from base 1. Looking up the germline V gene yields CDR1 SGHRS and CDR2 YFSETQ. At the junction V is shortened by 0 bases and J by 0 bases, with 4 bases in between. The entire amount of isolated RNA was reverse transcribed using the High Capacity cDNA Reverse Transcription Kit, so the sequenced TCRB transcripts were expressed ones. Deep immunoSEQ sequencing was applied to naive, central memory and regulatory T cell samples, giving an average of roughly 3.3 million total reads per sample. Sorted cells were lysed in RLT buffer, and RNA was extracted using DNase-treated RNeasy Micro or Mini kits according to cell number. To prevent cross-contamination, every cell subset was processed on its own, while patient and healthy donor samples were processed together. TCRB sequences were amplified from cDNA with the immunoSEQ multiplex PCR, producing 87-bp fragments spanning the CDR3 region. Sequencing of the amplicons was done on the Illumina HiSeq platform. Processing in the source paper ran as follows. Synthetic template baselines were used to correct PCR bias computationally, reads within Hamming distance 2 were collapsed together, and singletons that could not be merged were discarded. Reads were aligned against IMGT to assign V, D and J genes, CDR3 length and insertions or deletions at six rearrangement sites. Within each subset, clonotype counts were normalized to sorted cell number, and only after that were true diversity and Gini coefficients computed with the tcR R package. Repertoire sharing was quantified using the overlap coefficient calculated on TCRB nucleotide sequences. Out-of-frame TCRB sequences from naive cells were analyzed to stand in for the pre-selection repertoire. The table was pulled from immuneACCESS by TCRdb, which kept in-frame rearrangements only. Such tables lose some clones; where checked, under half of the loss comes from unresolved V genes, and the rest has no known cause. V, J and clone size are taken as reported in that table, and D and trimming were inferred from the DNA itself. The sample table shows about 620,000 clones, and about 14% are seen once. Jointly, the top ten make up around 0.095% of the sample.

This sample was taken from a study of beta chain features in type 1 diabetes (dated by TCRdb to 2016 to 2018). The study in broad terms: Mean age, gender distribution, total cell number and subset yield were not different between patients and healthy donors. In the study, TCRB repertoires of sorted circulating CD4+ T cell subsets from recently diagnosed type 1 diabetes patients were compared with those of matched healthy donors. A total of 100 million to 110 million sorted cells were examined across all samples, and a strong correlation was observed between cell number per subset and RNA yield. Regulatory and stem cell-like memory subsets were obtained from only 8 patients and roughly eight healthy donors, while naive and central memory subsets were obtained from all 30 or so donors.

The paper's findings and limits, for the study overall: Because cDNA was sequenced instead of genomic DNA, highly expressing activated cells could be over-represented, though the groups showed no difference in activation or CD3 levels. Shorter templates might have been favored by PCR, but patient and control samples were amplified and corrected together, so both groups would have been affected equally by any skew. Because the HLA sub-analyses included only small numbers of individuals, any influence of HLA type on TCRB rearrangement was left unresolved. In all four CD4+ subsets, TCRB CDR3 length was moderately but significantly shorter in type 1 diabetes patients. Naive, central memory and regulatory TCRB repertoires appeared to be more similar among patients than among healthy donors. At VDJ recombination sites, patients with type 1 diabetes made fewer insertions and deleted more nucleotides, a pattern implying thymic rearrangement abnormalities.

A single peripheral blood draw of around 120 mL on average was collected from each donor into heparinised tubes. A BD FACSAria II and a panel including CD45RO, CCR7, CD25, CD127, CD95 and CD27 were used to sort naive, central memory, regulatory and stem cell-like memory CD4+ T cells. Purity was above 98% for every sorted population. PBMCs were isolated right away by Lymphoprep density gradient centrifugation and were stained directly, without culture. To minimize batch effects, samples were stained and sorted in pairs, one healthy donor with one patient per experiment. This chain is built from TRBV5-1 and TRBJ2-6, with the D gene not clear enough to name. Input material: naive CD4+ T cells from blood. The cell subset or site label for this specimen denotes: true naive CD4+ T cells. This TCR derives from a man aged 18-30 years in good health. This receptor has the CDR3 CASSLDSSGANVLTF. The sequenced DNA: TGCGCCAGCAGCTTGGATTCCTCTGGGGCCAACGTCCTGACTTTC.